This T cell receptor (beta chain) is drawn from a study of PD-1 blockade in mismatch repair-deficient tumors (dated by TCRdb to 2017 to 2019). Turning to the overall study: Between late 2013 and September 2016, roughly 78 consecutive patients with approximately 12 mismatch repair-deficient cancer types, all previously treated and progressing, were enrolled in the trial. Deep sequencing of TCR CDR3 regions was used to track tumor-associated T cell clones in peripheral blood of patients responding to PD-1 blockade. Beyond this particular receptor, the publication reports: Rapid expansion after pembrolizumab followed by contraction, generally before radiologic responses, was shown by tumor-resident clones, which were often undetectable in blood before treatment.

On this clone: Which antigen it targets is not known. The record has no base qualities; no much larger clone is one base away.

The CDR1 and CDR2 encoded by the germline V gene are SGHTA and FQGNSA. The CDR3, cysteine through phenylalanine, is 13 amino acids long. Left in the record is the CDR3 DNA by itself, 39 bases read in frame from the first base. Here V drops 4 bases and J drops 4 bases, and the junction holds 2 bases not matched to any gene. The library was prepared using the immunoSEQ multiplex PCR assay. Imported from immuneACCESS, the table was reduced by TCRdb to in-frame sequences with V and J called. These copies leave out some clones; in studies compared against another copy, an unresolved V gene accounts for under half, and the cause of the remainder is not known. This sample has 35,000 to 40,000 clones in its table, and around 75% of those were observed once. The top ten clonotypes cover about 23% of the sample. For every enrolled patient, mismatch repair deficiency was confirmed by either polymerase chain reaction or immunohistochemistry. TCR sequencing was performed for a few patients who responded to pembrolizumab therapy. In the phase II trial, pembrolizumab PD-1 blockade was tested prospectively in advanced mismatch repair-deficient cancers, no matter which tissue of origin the cancers came from. Peripheral blood T cell samples were gathered serially, both before PD-1 blockade started and at multiple time points afterward. Blood sampling time points were reported as weeks after the first dose of pembrolizumab.

Sequenced here: peripheral blood, sampled 4 weeks after starting pembrolizumab. The sequence was obtained from an adult with mismatch repair-deficient cancer. The chain uses TRBV7-2 and TRBJ1-2; 8 middle bases align to TRBD1. Here the CDR3 is given as CASSWGQVYGYTF. The nucleotides are TGTGCCAGCAGCTGGGGACAGGTCTATGGCTACACCTTC.